The clone carrying this T cell receptor (beta chain) was detected a few times. As yet, its antigen is unknown. This sample was taken from a study of response to subunit inactivated influenza vaccine. Each CDR3 protein is one row after TCRdb ran MiXCR on the RT-PCR reads. The data show under 750,000 distinct CDR3 sequences, with over 9.5% seen just once and roughly a tenth held by the top ten. The study, taken as a whole, reports: The authors suggested that few new T cells are recruited per seasonal influenza vaccination.

The CDR3 covers 14 residues. With 2 bases removed from V and 5 bases from J, the gap between germline ends came to 12 bases. Germline assignment: CDR1 SGHTA and CDR2 FQGNSA. The sequences come from PBMCs from blood, collected on the day of vaccination. The sequence derives from a middle-aged man who received an inactivated influenza vaccine. The chain couples TRBV7-2 to TRBJ2-5; tentatively, D is TRBD2 (6 bases). The CDR3 loop reads CASSLPRREETQYF. The CDR3 DNA sequence: TGTGCCAGCAGCTTACCCCGGAGGGAGGAGACCCAGTACTTC.